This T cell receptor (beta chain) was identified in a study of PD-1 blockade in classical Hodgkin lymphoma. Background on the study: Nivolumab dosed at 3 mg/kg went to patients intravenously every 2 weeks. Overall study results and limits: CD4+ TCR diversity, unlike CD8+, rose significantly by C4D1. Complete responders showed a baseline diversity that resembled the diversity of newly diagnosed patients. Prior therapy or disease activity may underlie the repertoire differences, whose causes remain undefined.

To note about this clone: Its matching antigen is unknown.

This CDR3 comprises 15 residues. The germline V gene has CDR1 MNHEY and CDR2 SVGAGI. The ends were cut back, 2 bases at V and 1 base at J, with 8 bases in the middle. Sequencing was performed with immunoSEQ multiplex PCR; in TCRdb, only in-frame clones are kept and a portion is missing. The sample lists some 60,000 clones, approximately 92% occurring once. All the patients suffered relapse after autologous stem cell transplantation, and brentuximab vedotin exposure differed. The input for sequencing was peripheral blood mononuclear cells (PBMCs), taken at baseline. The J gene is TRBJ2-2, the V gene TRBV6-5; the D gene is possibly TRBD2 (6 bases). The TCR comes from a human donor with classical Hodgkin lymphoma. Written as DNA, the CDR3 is TGTGCCAGCAGTTACGGGACTGAGAACACCGGGGAGCTGTTTTTT. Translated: CASSYGTENTGELFF.